The 15 T cell receptor beta chains given below trace back to one sample, sequenced in a study of identical twins. TCRdb reanalysed the 5' RACE reads using MiXCR and keeps one entry per CDR3 protein. The sample yields roughly 350,000 distinct CDR3 sequences, approximately 13% seen once. This same sample was also part of a study on yellow fever vaccine responses in identical twins.

Sequencing was carried out using CD8+ T cells sorted from blood. These receptors originate from a woman younger than 30 in good health.

CDR3 sequence: CASSTGTVTETQYF. The CDR3 DNA reads as TGTGCCAGCAGTACCGGGACAGTAACAGAGACCCAGTACTTC. The chain is built from TRBV7-9 and TRBJ2-5, with 7 nucleotides matching TRBD1. Germline CDR1 SEHNR, CDR2 FQNEAQ (reference sequence). The CDR3 contains 14 residues. The V gene end was trimmed by 6 bases and the J gene end by 4 bases; junction bases not matched to a gene: 8.

This clonotype was found many times. V is TRBV20-1 and J is TRBJ1-3, with D unresolved. The CDR3 consists of 15 residues. Germline V lookup: CDR1 DFQATT, CDR2 SNEGSKA (reference sequence). Trimming took off 5 bases at V and 4 bases at J, with 18 bases between the two ends. The CDR3 sequence: CSAWGLEPLGNTIYF. CDR3 DNA: TGCAGTGCTTGGGGTTTGGAACCTCTCGGAAACACCATATATTTT.

The gene calls are TRBV2 and TRBJ2-5; D possibly corresponds to TRBD2 (6 bases). Trimming took off 9 bases at V and 3 bases at J, with 20 bases between the two ends. CDR1 is SNHLY, CDR2 FYNNEI, per germline. The CDR3 runs 15 residues. CDR3 DNA: TGTGCCAGTAGGCGACTAGGTCGGTACAAAGAGACCCAGTACTTC. Translating gives CASRRLGRYKETQYF. The full variable domain, with the rest looked up from reference TRBV2 and TRBJ2-5, is EPEVTQTPSHQVTQMGQEVILRCVPISNHLYFYWYRQILGQKVEFLVSFYNNEISEKSEIFDDQFSVERPDGSNFTLKIRSTKLEDSAMYFCASRRLGRYKETQYFGPGTRLLVL.

This clonotype was observed a few times. The genes are TRBV20-1 and TRBJ2-5; D is uncertain. The CDR3 length is 13 residues. Trimming removed 3 bases at V and 0 bases at J, with 8 bases between. Germline assignment: CDR1 DFQATT and CDR2 SNEGSKA (reference sequence). DNA for the CDR3: TGCAGTGCTAGCTTTCTAGACCAAGAGACCCAGTACTTC. It is translated as CSASFLDQETQYF.

This clonotype was found many times. CDR3: CASSLHRRDTNTNTEAFF. CDR3 coding DNA: TGTGCCAGCAGTCTACATAGAAGGGACACCAATACAAACACTGAAGCTTTCTTT. The V gene is TRBV5-5, the J gene TRBJ1-1; the D gene is possibly TRBD1 (6 bases). Germline V gene sequence: CDR1 SGHKS, CDR2 YYEKEE (reference sequence). The CDR3 loop spans 18 amino acids. V shed 5 bases and J shed 2 bases, with 25 bases lying between them.

This clonotype has a handful of counts. V usage is TRBV11-2 and J usage is TRBJ2-5; TRBD2 might be the D (5 bases). The germline V gene encodes CDR1 SGHAT and CDR2 FQNNGV. CDR3 size: 17 residues. Trimming pared 4 bases from V and 3 bases from J, leaving 21 bases between. CDR3 sequence: CASSSPEASWLEETQYF. The CDR3 bases are TGTGCCAGCAGCTCACCGGAGGCTAGCTGGCTGGAAGAGACCCAGTACTTC. Drawing the rest from reference TRBV11-2 and TRBJ2-5, the complete variable domain is EAGVAQSPRYKIIEKRQSVAFWCNPISGHATLYWYQQILGQGPKLLIQFQNNGVVDDSQLPKDRFSAERLKGVDSTLKIQPAKLEDSAVYLCASSSPEASWLEETQYFGPGTRLLVL.

This clonotype was observed a handful of times. The V gene is TRBV3-1, the J gene TRBJ2-1; D not certain. Trimming removed 2 bases from V and 4 bases from J, with 12 bases in between. Germline CDR1 and CDR2: LGHDT and YNNKEL (reference sequence). The CDR3 spans 15 residues. The CDR3 loop is CASSQRPSRYNEQFF. CDR3 sequence (DNA): TGTGCCAGCAGCCAAAGACCCTCCAGATACAATGAGCAGTTCTTC.

The chain joins TRBV6-1 to TRBJ2-5; D is unresolved. The CDR3 covers 13 residues. V shed 4 bases and J shed 1 base, with 7 bases lying between them. Germline lookup yields CDR1 MNHNS and CDR2 SASEGT. CDR3 sequence (DNA): TGTGCCAGCAGTGTCCGGGCCCAAGAGACCCAGTACTTC. Protein product: CASSVRAQETQYF.

The chain uses TRBV6-5 and TRBJ2-2; D uncertain. From germline, CDR1 is MNHEY and CDR2 SVGAGI. The CDR3 spans 15 residues. V shed 1 base and J shed 6 bases, with 12 bases lying between them. CDR3 in DNA: TGTGCCAGCAGTTACTGGCCTGGCGAAGCCGGGGAGCTGTTTTTT. It is translated as CASSYWPGEAGELFF.

Ten or more counts support this clonotype. The chain combines TRBV7-9 with TRBJ2-7; D gene uncertain. This CDR3 comprises 13 residues. Germline loops: CDR1 SEHNR, CDR2 FQNEAQ (reference sequence). The V gene lost 11 bases and the J gene lost 0 bases, with 14 bases spanning the gap. The CDR3 sequence is CAAQSRSSYEQYF. For the CDR3, the DNA is TGTGCCGCCCAATCCAGGAGCTCCTACGAGCAGTACTTC.

This clonotype was detected only a few times. This chain joins TRBV12-3 or TRBV12-4 and TRBJ1-1, with a tentative D call TRBD1 (5 bases). The CDR3 sequence is 18 residues long. V lost 3 bases and J 0 bases, leaving 20 bases between the germline ends. DNA for the CDR3: TGTGCCAGCAGTTTGGGCACCCGGGACCGGGTCTTGAACACTGAAGCTTTCTTT. Translating gives CASSLGTRDRVLNTEAFF.

This clonotype occurred many times. V gene TRBV10-3 combines with J gene TRBJ2-1, with 8 bases that match TRBD1. CDR1 and CDR2 (germline): ENHRY, SYGVKD. Unmatched junction bases numbered 14, after V lost 4 bases and J lost 9 bases. This CDR3 has 16 amino acids. CDR3 bases: TGTGCCATCAGTGGTCCCACGGACAGGGTTTTGAGTGAGCAGTTCTTC. This codes for CAISGPTDRVLSEQFF.

This clonotype was observed a few times. The chain has TRBV28 and TRBJ1-4, with D possibly being TRBD1 (6 bases). The germline V gene has CDR1 MDHEN and CDR2 SYDVKM. This CDR3 region has 17 residues. Deletions cut 10 bases from V and 3 bases from J, with 24 bases between. CDR3 sequence: CATSRTRQQGPNEKLFF. The CDR3 DNA is TGTGCCACCTCACGTACAAGACAGCAGGGGCCTAATGAAAAACTGTTTTTT.

The chain recombines TRBV7-8 with TRBJ1-5; 11 nucleotides line up with TRBD1. Germline assignment: CDR1 SGHVS and CDR2 FQNEAQ. V lost 3 bases, J lost 0 bases, and 7 bases stayed unmatched. CDR3 length: 18 amino acids. The CDR3: CASSFSGTGGTSNQPQHF. As DNA, the CDR3 is TGTGCCAGCAGCTTCTCCGGGACAGGGGGGACTAGCAATCAGCCCCAGCATTTT.

This clonotype was counted only a few times. The chain has TRBV15 and TRBJ2-5; 7 nucleotides match TRBD2. The junction had 7 bases not matched to a gene; V was cut back by 4 bases and J by 5 bases. Per germline, CDR1 LNHNV and CDR2 YYDKDF (reference sequence). The CDR3 has 14 residues. The CDR3 is CATSTSGKGETQYF. CDR3 coding DNA: TGTGCCACCAGCACAAGCGGGAAGGGCGAGACCCAGTACTTC.